The rows below give T cell receptor beta chains drawn from one sample of a study of OX40 agonist ivuxolimab in advanced cancers. This table comes from immunoSEQ multiplex PCR, and its TCRdb copy is limited to in-frame clones, with some not included. The table lists approximately 26,000 clones, around 79% of them singletons. Sequenced here: CD4+ or CD8+ T cells sorted from blood, sampled in a trial of the OX40 agonist ivuxolimab. The receptors stem from an adult with an advanced solid tumor such as melanoma, head and neck, liver or kidney cancer. Each CDR3 is given with its conserved first and last residue. A D gene is named only where the DNA matches it firmly.

V	D	J	CDR3
TRBV6-5	-	TRBJ2-7	CASSLGGNEQYF
TRBV11-3	-	TRBJ2-7	CASSPHRAYEQYF
TRBV29-1	-	TRBJ1-1	CSVGVGDRPNTEAFF
TRBV7-9	-	TRBJ1-1	CASSPPRGGEAFF
TRBV2	-	TRBJ1-5	CASSVGRGGKPQHF
TRBV4-1	-	TRBJ2-7	CASSQEGVMVNYEQYF
TRBV7-6	-	TRBJ2-2	CASSLHWGRTTINTGELFF
TRBV4-1	TRBD2	TRBJ2-5	CASSRHPREEETQYF
TRBV5-1	-	TRBJ1-3	CASSPGVSGNTIYF
TRBV5-1	-	TRBJ1-1	CASSAVDGTEAFF
TRBV29-1	-	TRBJ1-1	CSVADFTEAFF
TRBV4-1	TRBD2	TRBJ2-3	CASSQAGGAGGADTQYF
TRBV7-9	-	TRBJ2-7	CASSSSFRGPTYEQYF
TRBV29-1	TRBD1	TRBJ1-2	CSAAGTDTNYGYTF
TRBV30	-	TRBJ1-2	CAWSVIGPGYTF
TRBV5-6	-	TRBJ2-5	CASSLWGEETQYF
TRBV9	-	TRBJ1-2	CASSVAGSANYGYTF
TRBV4-1	-	TRBJ2-3	CASSQPPVRPGGSQYF
TRBV28	TRBD1	TRBJ2-2	CASSSPLSSHPTGVLNTGELFF
TRBV7-6	TRBD1	TRBJ2-1	CASSGQGLEQFF
TRBV15	-	TRBJ1-5	CATSRTVVANQPQHF
TRBV7-9	TRBD2	TRBJ2-1	CASSLGAGGPNEQFF